These 32 T cell receptor beta chains originate from one sample sequenced in a study of cytomegalovirus exposure and HLA in healthy donors. Produced via immunoSEQ multiplex PCR; TCRdb's table is partial and in-frame only. The sample comprises about 120,000 clones, 85% of which are singletons, and 2.1% rests with the top ten. Sequences were obtained from PBMCs. These receptors were taken from a woman aged 25 to 45 in good health and CMV-seronegative.

The chain couples TRBV9 to TRBJ2-3, with 7 positions matching TRBD2. The CDR3 extends over 15 amino acids. Germline V gene data show CDR1 as SGDLS and CDR2 as YYNGEE. V was clipped by 3 bases and J by 4 bases; unmatched bases: 8. The CDR3 loop reads CASSARGVGPDTQYF. CDR3 bases: TGTGCCAGCAGCGCCCGGGGGGTGGGCCCAGATACGCAGTATTTT.

The V call is TRBV5-1, the J call TRBJ2-7; D might be TRBD2 (6 bases). Trimming left V 4 bases short and J 0 bases short, with 20 bases between. This CDR3 is built from 17 residues. Looked up from germline, CDR1 is SGHRS and CDR2 is YFSETQ. In DNA, the CDR3 is TGCGCCAGCAGCCGCCTGGGACTTTCGGAGGGCTCCTACGAGCAGTACTTC. Its translation is CASSRLGLSEGSYEQYF.

In nucleotides, the CDR3 is TGTGCCAGCAGTTTATCGATGGGGCAAAATGAGCAGTTCTTC. It codes for CASSLSMGQNEQFF. This chain uses TRBV27 with TRBJ2-1; D may be TRBD1 (5 bases). V was shortened by 0 bases and J by 7 bases, with 10 bases between the two germline ends. The germline V gene has CDR1 MNHEY and CDR2 SMNVEV (reference sequence). The length of the CDR3 is 14 residues.

The chain uses TRBV4-2 and TRBJ2-2; no clear D. The CDR3 has 15 amino acids. Germline values: CDR1 LGHNA, CDR2 YNFKEQ. V shed 0 bases and J shed 3 bases, with 8 bases lying between them. The CDR3 is CASSQDPLYTGELFF. CDR3 nucleotide sequence: TGTGCCAGCAGCCAAGATCCGTTATACACCGGGGAGCTGTTTTTT.

The V and J genes are TRBV7-9 and TRBJ2-1; 12 positions agree with TRBD2. V was clipped by 5 bases and J by 5 bases; unmatched bases: 4. Per the germline V gene, CDR1 is SEHNR and CDR2 is FQNEAQ (reference sequence). The CDR3 spans 15 residues. This CDR3 is CASSLLAGGNNEQFF. The CDR3 nucleotides read TGTGCCAGCAGCCTTCTAGCGGGGGGGAACAATGAGCAGTTCTTC.

This rearrangement joins TRBV2 to TRBJ2-3, with D perhaps matching TRBD2 (6 bases). Germline CDR1 is SNHLY and CDR2 is FYNNEI. V lost 6 bases and J 12 bases, leaving 13 bases between the germline ends. The CDR3 sequence is 11 residues long. CDR3 DNA: TGTGCCAGCAGAGGGACTCTAATCCAGTATTTT. This encodes CASRGTLIQYF.

The rearrangement uses TRBV7-6 and TRBJ1-3, with a possible D match to TRBD1 (5 bases). Germline V gene sequence: CDR1 SGHVS, CDR2 FNYEAQ. CDR3 length: 15 residues. Trimming pared 5 bases from V and 4 bases from J, leaving 15 bases between. This CDR3 reads CASSPREGNGNTIYF. CDR3 bases: TGTGCCAGCAGCCCAAGGGAGGGGAACGGAAACACCATATATTTT.

V and J are TRBV7-9 and TRBJ1-6, with D maybe TRBD1 (6 bases). CDR1 SEHNR and CDR2 FQNEAQ come from the germline V gene (reference sequence). The CDR3 sequence is 16 residues long. The V end lost 0 bases, the J end lost 7 bases, and 13 bases lay between the germline ends. CDR3 DNA sequence: TGTGCCAGCAGCTTAGCGGGAGGGGGTAGGAATTCACCCCTCCACTTT. Its translation is CASSLAGGGRNSPLHF.

This clone has only a few counts. Here the CDR3 DNA reads TGTGCCAGCAGTGGGAGAGGGGAAAAACTGTTTTTT. As protein: CASSGRGEKLFF. The rearrangement joins TRBV6-1 to TRBJ1-4; no definite D call. V shed 4 bases and J shed 8 bases, with 8 bases lying between them. Germline-derived CDR1 and CDR2 are MNHNS and SASEGT. This CDR3 is 12 amino acids long.

The chain links TRBV7-2 to TRBJ2-7; 7 nucleotides align to TRBD1. V gave up 4 bases and J gave up 4 bases; unmatched junction bases: 10. This CDR3 is built from 15 residues. Germline CDR1 and CDR2: SGHTA and FQGNSA. Here the CDR3 DNA reads TGTGCCAGCAGCTCTAGGACAGGCCTATTTTACGAGCAGTACTTC. Its protein product is CASSSRTGLFYEQYF. The full variable domain, completed using reference TRBV7-2 and TRBJ2-7, is GAGVSQSPSNKVTEKGKDVELRCDPISGHTALYWYRQSLGQGLEFLIYFQGNSAPDKSGLPSDRFSAERTGGSVSTLTIQRTQQEDSAVYLCASSSRTGLFYEQYFGPGTRLTVT.

The chain links TRBV10-3 to TRBJ1-1, with D possibly TRBD1 on 5 matching bases. Germline V lookup: CDR1 ENHRY, CDR2 SYGVKD. The CDR3 is 14 amino acids. V was pared by 0 bases and J by 5 bases, with 10 bases between. CDR3 region: CAISESGGRTEAFF. The CDR3 bases are TGTGCCATCAGTGAGTCCGGGGGTAGGACTGAAGCTTTCTTT.

V usage is TRBV15 and J usage is TRBJ2-7, with D maybe TRBD2 (6 bases). CDR1 and CDR2 from the germline V gene are LNHNV and YYDKDF (reference sequence). This CDR3 contains 17 residues. The V end was cut by 1 base, the J end by 3 bases, with 19 bases between. CDR3 loop: CATSRAAGPAVNYEQYF. CDR3 nucleotides: TGTGCCACCAGCAGAGCGGCGGGGCCGGCCGTTAACTACGAGCAGTACTTC.

The rearrangement links TRBV4-3 to TRBJ1-1; D may be TRBD1 (5 bases). With 3 bases removed from V and 8 bases from J, the gap between germline ends came to 13 bases. The germline gives CDR1 LGHNA, CDR2 YSLEER. CDR3 length equals 13 residues. CDR3 coding DNA: TGCGCCAGCAGCCAGACAGCCGGGGGAGAAGCTTTCTTT. Amino acids: CASSQTAGGEAFF.

The V gene is TRBV9, the J gene TRBJ2-7, with 7 bases identical to TRBD2. Germline V gene data show CDR1 as SGDLS and CDR2 as YYNGEE. V lost 4 bases, J lost 3 bases, and 16 bases stayed unmatched. The CDR3 has 17 amino acids. CDR3 nucleotide sequence: TGTGCCAGCAGCCCCAAGGTGGGGAAAGGGGAGGGCTACGAGCAGTACTTC. Encoded protein: CASSPKVGKGEGYEQYF.

This sequence joins TRBV4-3 and TRBJ2-1; TRBD1 agrees at 9 bases. V lost 4 bases to trimming and J lost 8 bases; unmatched junction nucleotides: 12. The CDR3 runs 16 residues. Germline V gene data show CDR1 as LGHNA and CDR2 as YSLEER. CDR3 residues: CASSPGPGTGIYEQFF. CDR3 sequence (DNA): TGCGCCAGCAGCCCCGGACCCGGGACAGGGATCTATGAGCAGTTCTTC.

This clone is a singleton in its sample. The chain couples TRBV2 to TRBJ2-7, with D possibly TRBD1 on 5 matching bases. CDR1 is SNHLY and CDR2 is FYNNEI in the germline V gene. The V end was cut by 7 bases, the J end by 6 bases, with 16 bases between. The CDR3 is made up of 13 amino acids. CDR3 bases: TGTGCCAGCATTGAGGACCGAGACAGCGAGCAGTACTTC. Protein: CASIEDRDSEQYF.

The chain is built from TRBV15 and TRBJ1-2; 7 nucleotides align to TRBD1. Germline CDR1 and CDR2: LNHNV and YYDKDF (reference sequence). The V segment lost 2 bases and the J segment 6 bases; nucleotides outside the gene matches: 6. CDR3 size: 14 residues. CDR3 coding DNA: TGTGCCACCAGCAGACGGACAGGCCCCCATGGCTACACCTTC. Residues: CATSRRTGPHGYTF.

V usage is TRBV2 and J usage is TRBJ2-7, with D possibly TRBD1 on 5 matching bases. V was pared by 2 bases and J by 2 bases, with 7 bases between. Germline V lookup: CDR1 SNHLY, CDR2 FYNNEI. The CDR3 sequence is 13 residues long. CDR3 coding DNA: TGTGCCAGCAGTGAACCAGGGCCCTACGAGCAGTACTTC. Translation gives CASSEPGPYEQYF.

The rearrangement uses TRBV6-1 and TRBJ1-2; perhaps TRBD1 as D (6 bases). CDR3 length equals 13 residues. Trimming pared 2 bases from V and 5 bases from J, leaving 9 bases between. CDR1 MNHNS and CDR2 SASEGT come from the germline V gene. The CDR3 DNA follows: TGTGCCAGCAGTGAAACAGGGCGGTATGGCTACACCTTC. It yields the protein CASSETGRYGYTF.

The rearrangement links TRBV2 to TRBJ1-1; no reliable D call. Trimming cost V 7 bases and J 5 bases, with 14 bases left between them. CDR1 and CDR2 from the germline V gene are SNHLY and FYNNEI. The CDR3 covers 13 residues. CDR3 nucleotides: TGTGCCAGCATAGAGGGCGGGTGGACTGAAGCTTTCTTT. It is translated as CASIEGGWTEAFF.

The rearrangement links TRBV30 to TRBJ1-1; tentative D call: TRBD1 (6 bases). The CDR3 totals 13 residues. Per the germline V gene, CDR1 is GTSNPN and CDR2 is SVGIG (reference sequence). Trimming pared 0 bases from V and 9 bases from J, leaving 14 bases between. Written as DNA, the CDR3 is TGTGCCTGGAGTGTATCAGGGACACCCAAAGCTTTCTTT. Its translation is CAWSVSGTPKAFF. Full variable domain (rest looked up from reference TRBV30 and TRBJ1-1): SQTIHQWPATLVQPVGSPLSLECTVEGTSNPNLYWYRQAAGRGLQLLFYSVGIGQISSEVPQNLSASRPQDRQFILSSKKLLLSDSGFYLCAWSVSGTPKAFFGQGTRLTVV.

The chain uses TRBV14 and TRBJ2-5; possible D gene TRBD2, 6 bases. V was trimmed by 4 bases and J by 3 bases, leaving 12 bases between them. CDR3 size: 14 residues. Germline V gene data show CDR1 as SGHDN and CDR2 as FVKESK. The CDR3 bases are TGTGCCAGCAGCCCGCTCGGGAGAGAAGAGACCCAGTACTTC. The encoded protein is CASSPLGREETQYF.

This chain links TRBV30 with TRBJ1-5, with TRBD1 as a possible D gene (6 bases). The length of the CDR3 is 14 residues. Germline CDR1 and CDR2: GTSNPN and SVGIG (reference sequence). Deletions cut 3 bases from V and 8 bases from J, with 17 bases between. The CDR3 protein is CAWSGDRFTEPQHF. The CDR3 nucleotides are TGTGCCTGGAGCGGAGACAGGTTTACTGAGCCCCAGCATTTT. Filled out from reference TRBV30 and TRBJ1-5, the complete variable domain reads SQTIHQWPATLVQPVGSPLSLECTVEGTSNPNLYWYRQAAGRGLQLLFYSVGIGQISSEVPQNLSASRPQDRQFILSSKKLLLSDSGFYLCAWSGDRFTEPQHFGDGTRLSIL.

The V and J genes are TRBV9 and TRBJ2-7, with a tentative D call TRBD2 (5 bases). The germline V and J ends were trimmed by 2 bases and 0 bases, with 18 bases remaining between them. This CDR3 comprises 17 residues. Per germline, CDR1 SGDLS and CDR2 YYNGEE. The CDR3 nucleotides read TGTGCCAGCAGCGTTGGGTTGTTAGCGCCGAGCTCCTACGAGCAGTACTTC. Amino acids: CASSVGLLAPSSYEQYF.

The V gene is TRBV5-1, the J gene TRBJ2-5; possibly TRBD2 for D (5 bases). The length of the CDR3 is 14 residues. The germline V and J ends were trimmed by 4 bases and 4 bases, with 14 bases remaining between them. Per germline, CDR1 SGHRS and CDR2 YFSETQ. CDR3 DNA sequence: TGCGCCAGCAGCCGGCCGGGATCCGGAGAGACCCAGTACTTC. Translating gives CASSRPGSGETQYF.

The chain carries TRBV19 and TRBJ2-7; 9 positions agree with TRBD1. This CDR3 spans 14 amino acids. Germline values: CDR1 LNHDA, CDR2 SQIVND (reference sequence). Trimming at V came to 6 bases and at J to 3 bases, leaving 6 bases not matched to a gene. The DNA of the CDR3 is TGTGCCAGTAGGGTCGGGACAGGGAGCTACGAGCAGTACTTC. Translated: CASRVGTGSYEQYF.

The chain uses TRBV7-2 and TRBJ2-3; D might be TRBD2 (5 bases). The CDR3 consists of 16 residues. V was cut by 1 base and J by 1 base, with 12 bases left in between. Germline-derived CDR1 and CDR2 are SGHTA and FQGNSA. CDR3 nucleotide sequence: TGTGCCAGCAGCTTAGTTCCGACGCGGGGCACAGATACGCAGTATTTT. This sequence encodes CASSLVPTRGTDTQYF.

The chain has TRBV7-2 and TRBJ2-5; TRBD2 matches 8 bases. This CDR3 has 15 residues. From germline, CDR1 is SGHTA and CDR2 FQGNSA. Trimming at V came to 0 bases and at J to 2 bases, leaving 2 bases not matched to a gene. The CDR3 reads CASSLAASGQETQYF. In nucleotides, the CDR3 is TGTGCCAGCAGCTTAGCGGCTAGCGGGCAAGAGACCCAGTACTTC.

The chain joins TRBV2 to TRBJ1-6; 7 bases are shared with TRBD1. Germline trimming cut 4 bases from V and 7 bases from J; bases unmatched to any gene: 7. CDR1 and CDR2 from the germline V gene are SNHLY and FYNNEI. This CDR3 has 15 amino acids. The CDR3 DNA reads as TGTGCCAGCAGTGTCGGGACAGCTGAAAATTCACCCCTCCACTTT. Protein product: CASSVGTAENSPLHF.

This rearrangement joins TRBV11-2 to TRBJ2-3; TRBD2 agrees at 11 bases. V dropped 2 bases and J dropped 8; count of bases not matched to a gene: 9. The CDR3 is made up of 16 amino acids. Germline V gives CDR1 SGHAT, CDR2 FQNNGV. The CDR3 spells CASSLLAGGPAATQYF. CDR3 coding DNA: TGTGCCAGCAGCTTACTAGCGGGGGGCCCCGCGGCTACGCAGTATTTT.

The chain carries TRBV9 and TRBJ2-5; TRBD2 matches at 14 bases. CDR3 length: 16 amino acids. V shed 3 bases and J 1 base; nucleotides not matched to a gene: 2. Germline V gene data show CDR1 as SGDLS and CDR2 as YYNGEE. The CDR3 reads CASSAGLAGAQETQYF. The DNA for the CDR3 is TGTGCCAGCAGCGCGGGACTAGCGGGGGCCCAAGAGACCCAGTACTTC.

The rearrangement joins TRBV9 to TRBJ2-1; a weak D match, TRBD2 (6 bases). Germline V gene sequence: CDR1 SGDLS, CDR2 YYNGEE. V lost 0 bases to trimming and J lost 2 bases, with 9 bases between them. The CDR3 runs to 15 residues. CDR3 coding DNA: TGTGCCAGCAGCGTAGCGCGGGGCCCCTACAATGAGCAGTTCTTC. Amino acids: CASSVARGPYNEQFF.